The rows below give T cell receptor beta chains drawn from one sample of a study of early T cells in non-severe SARS-CoV-2 infection. TCRdb ran MiXCR on the 5' RACE reads and lists one entry per CDR3 protein. The sample records about 71,000 distinct CDR3 sequences, about 13% being singletons. Sequenced input: whole blood. Receptors were obtained from an adult who was a healthcare worker with PCR-confirmed SARS-CoV-2 infection or an uninfected control (not recorded which). Each CDR3 is given with its conserved first and last residue. Fields, in order: V gene, clone size, J gene, D gene, CDR3 protein, CDR3 DNA. The D gene is left open where the match is weak. Size is omitted from some rows. Given values are once, few, many or a class for expanded clones.

v_call: TRBV28; clone_size: many; j_call: TRBJ1-2; d_call: NA; cdr3_aa: CASGSLGGNYGYTF; cdr3_nt: TGTGCCAGCGGGTCTTTAGGTGGGAACTATGGCTACACCTTC
v_call: TRBV7-8; clone_size: many; j_call: TRBJ1-1; d_call: NA; cdr3_aa: CASSLAAGDTEAFF; cdr3_nt: TGTGCCAGCAGCTTGGCGGCAGGGGACACTGAAGCTTTCTTT
v_call: TRBV27; clone_size: NA; j_call: TRBJ1-1; d_call: NA; cdr3_aa: CASSLLSSNTEAFF; cdr3_nt: TGTGCCAGCAGTTTGCTCTCCTCCAACACTGAAGCTTTCTTT
v_call: TRBV27; clone_size: NA; j_call: TRBJ2-3; d_call: NA; cdr3_aa: CASSGANRVTDTQYF; cdr3_nt: TGTGCCAGCAGTGGGGCAAACAGGGTTACAGATACGCAGTATTTT
v_call: TRBV14; clone_size: NA; j_call: TRBJ1-5; d_call: NA; cdr3_aa: CASSQDFFQPQHF; cdr3_nt: TGTGCCAGCAGCCAAGATTTTTTTCAGCCCCAGCATTTT
v_call: TRBV28; clone_size: medium-sized; j_call: TRBJ2-2; d_call: NA; cdr3_aa: CASILGGRPTGELFF; cdr3_nt: TGTGCCAGCATCCTAGGGGGTCGGCCCACCGGGGAGCTGTTTTTT
v_call: TRBV5-5; clone_size: NA; j_call: TRBJ2-7; d_call: NA; cdr3_aa: CASSLEPPGVYEQYF; cdr3_nt: TGTGCCAGCAGCTTGGAGCCACCAGGGGTCTACGAGCAGTACTTC
v_call: TRBV20-1; clone_size: many; j_call: TRBJ1-1; d_call: NA; cdr3_aa: CSAETGAVNTEAFF; cdr3_nt: TGCAGTGCTGAAACCGGGGCCGTGAACACTGAAGCTTTCTTT
v_call: TRBV29-1; clone_size: few; j_call: TRBJ2-5; d_call: TRBD1; cdr3_aa: CSVASTGESEETQYF; cdr3_nt: TGCAGCGTTGCCTCGACAGGGGAAAGCGAGGAGACCCAGTACTTC
v_call: TRBV7-6; clone_size: NA; j_call: TRBJ2-7; d_call: NA; cdr3_aa: CASSFRLGEVYEQYF; cdr3_nt: TGTGCCAGCAGCTTTCGGCTCGGGGAAGTTTACGAGCAGTACTTC
v_call: TRBV6-2/TRBV6-3; clone_size: many; j_call: TRBJ1-1; d_call: NA; cdr3_aa: CASSQGFEAFF; cdr3_nt: TGTGCCAGCAGTCAGGGTTTTGAAGCTTTCTTT
v_call: TRBV5-1; clone_size: few; j_call: TRBJ2-3; d_call: NA; cdr3_aa: CASSGGVDTQYF; cdr3_nt: TGCGCCAGCAGTGGCGGGGTCGATACGCAGTATTTT
v_call: TRBV6-4; clone_size: few; j_call: TRBJ2-1; d_call: TRBD2; cdr3_aa: CASRELAGGYNEQFF; cdr3_nt: TGTGCCAGCAGGGAACTAGCGGGGGGATACAATGAGCAGTTCTTC
v_call: TRBV5-1; clone_size: few; j_call: TRBJ2-1; d_call: TRBD1; cdr3_aa: CASSKGQGSSYNEQFF; cdr3_nt: TGCGCCAGCAGCAAAGGACAGGGTTCCTCCTACAATGAGCAGTTCTTC
v_call: TRBV5-4; clone_size: few; j_call: TRBJ1-5; d_call: NA; cdr3_aa: CASADGTGDQPQHF; cdr3_nt: TGTGCCAGCGCGGACGGGACGGGAGATCAGCCCCAGCATTTT
v_call: TRBV5-8; clone_size: few; j_call: TRBJ2-7; d_call: NA; cdr3_aa: CASSLFSGEQYF; cdr3_nt: TGTGCCAGCAGCTTGTTCTCCGGGGAGCAGTACTTC
v_call: TRBV6-2/TRBV6-3; clone_size: many; j_call: TRBJ2-5; d_call: NA; cdr3_aa: CASSYSLGRLQETQYF; cdr3_nt: TGTGCCAGCAGTTACTCTCTGGGACGGCTCCAAGAGACCCAGTACTTC
v_call: TRBV14; clone_size: many; j_call: TRBJ1-2; d_call: TRBD1; cdr3_aa: CASSQSSPGGIEFGYTF; cdr3_nt: TGTGCCAGCAGCCAATCTTCGCCAGGGGGTATAGAGTTTGGCTACACCTTC
v_call: TRBV3-1; clone_size: few; j_call: TRBJ2-1; d_call: NA; cdr3_aa: CASSQDWTEQFF; cdr3_nt: TGTGCCAGCAGCCAAGATTGGACTGAGCAGTTCTTC
v_call: TRBV7-2; clone_size: NA; j_call: TRBJ1-5; d_call: TRBD1; cdr3_aa: CASSLALQGGQPQHF; cdr3_nt: TGTGCCAGCAGCTTAGCGCTCCAGGGGGGACAGCCCCAGCATTTT
v_call: TRBV29-1; clone_size: NA; j_call: TRBJ1-2; d_call: TRBD1; cdr3_aa: CSVESGGNGYTF; cdr3_nt: TGCAGCGTTGAATCAGGGGGCAATGGCTACACCTTC
v_call: TRBV5-4; clone_size: NA; j_call: TRBJ2-7; d_call: NA; cdr3_aa: CASSPDTSYEQYF; cdr3_nt: TGTGCCAGCAGCCCTGACACCTCCTACGAGCAGTACTTC
v_call: TRBV12-5; clone_size: few; j_call: TRBJ2-7; d_call: NA; cdr3_aa: CASGLLGGREQYF; cdr3_nt: TGTGCTAGTGGTTTGCTCGGGGGGCGCGAGCAGTACTTC
v_call: TRBV6-2/TRBV6-3; clone_size: NA; j_call: TRBJ2-5; d_call: TRBD2; cdr3_aa: CASRGTSEETQYF; cdr3_nt: TGTGCCAGCCGGGGGACTAGCGAAGAGACCCAGTACTTC
v_call: TRBV28; clone_size: few; j_call: TRBJ1-2; d_call: NA; cdr3_aa: CASRTGGHRIYYGYTF; cdr3_nt: TGTGCCAGCAGAACCGGGGGACATCGGATCTACTATGGCTACACCTTC
v_call: TRBV21-1; clone_size: few; j_call: TRBJ1-5; d_call: NA; cdr3_aa: CASSKARSGNQPQHF; cdr3_nt: TGTGCCAGCAGCAAAGCGCGGAGTGGCAATCAGCCCCAGCATTTT
v_call: TRBV28; clone_size: few; j_call: TRBJ2-6; d_call: NA; cdr3_aa: CASSLDGANVLTF; cdr3_nt: TGTGCCAGCAGTTTGGATGGGGCCAACGTCCTGACTTTC
v_call: TRBV18; clone_size: NA; j_call: TRBJ2-3; d_call: NA; cdr3_aa: CASSPDGWVTDTQYF; cdr3_nt: TGTGCCAGCTCACCCGACGGGTGGGTCACAGATACGCAGTATTTT
v_call: TRBV29-1; clone_size: NA; j_call: TRBJ1-4; d_call: NA; cdr3_aa: CSVGESYEKLFF; cdr3_nt: TGCAGCGTCGGGGAATCTTATGAAAAACTGTTTTTT
v_call: TRBV10-3; clone_size: few; j_call: TRBJ1-3; d_call: NA; cdr3_aa: CAAARVAGNTIYF; cdr3_nt: TGTGCCGCCGCCCGGGTCGCGGGAAACACCATATATTTT
v_call: TRBV9; clone_size: NA; j_call: TRBJ2-3; d_call: NA; cdr3_aa: CASSQTFGTDTQYF; cdr3_nt: TGTGCCAGCAGCCAGACCTTCGGGACAGATACGCAGTATTTT
v_call: TRBV10-3; clone_size: many; j_call: TRBJ2-7; d_call: NA; cdr3_aa: CAIRTADYEQYF; cdr3_nt: TGTGCCATCAGGACAGCAGACTACGAGCAGTACTTC
v_call: TRBV15; clone_size: NA; j_call: TRBJ1-5; d_call: NA; cdr3_aa: CATSRDRRKQPQHF; cdr3_nt: TGTGCCACCAGCAGAGATCGGAGAAAACAGCCCCAGCATTTT
v_call: TRBV18; clone_size: few; j_call: TRBJ2-2; d_call: NA; cdr3_aa: CASSLRGQYTGELFF; cdr3_nt: TGTGCCAGCTCACTACGAGGACAGTACACCGGGGAGCTGTTTTTT
v_call: TRBV6-5; clone_size: many; j_call: TRBJ2-2; d_call: NA; cdr3_aa: CASSDRPGAGELFF; cdr3_nt: TGTGCCAGCAGTGACAGGCCAGGGGCCGGGGAGCTGTTTTTT
v_call: TRBV5-3; clone_size: few; j_call: TRBJ1-1; d_call: NA; cdr3_aa: CARSFPKETGNTEAFF; cdr3_nt: TGTGCCAGAAGCTTCCCTAAGGAGACAGGGAACACTGAAGCTTTCTTT
v_call: TRBV20-1; clone_size: many; j_call: TRBJ1-1; d_call: NA; cdr3_aa: CSATVHTEAFF; cdr3_nt: TGCAGTGCGACCGTTCACACTGAAGCTTTCTTT
v_call: TRBV7-2; clone_size: NA; j_call: TRBJ2-2; d_call: TRBD1; cdr3_aa: CAGEVGQGVTGELFF; cdr3_nt: TGTGCCGGCGAGGTCGGACAGGGGGTCACCGGGGAGCTGTTTTTT
v_call: TRBV29-1; clone_size: NA; j_call: TRBJ1-3; d_call: NA; cdr3_aa: CSVEEISGNTIYF; cdr3_nt: TGCAGCGTTGAGGAGATCTCTGGAAACACCATATATTTT
v_call: TRBV29-1; clone_size: many; j_call: TRBJ1-1; d_call: NA; cdr3_aa: CSGDKAFF; cdr3_nt: TGCAGCGGGGACAAGGCTTTCTTT
v_call: TRBV20-1; clone_size: many; j_call: TRBJ2-7; d_call: NA; cdr3_aa: CSAPIGPRGRGASEQYF; cdr3_nt: TGCAGTGCTCCGATCGGGCCACGAGGCAGGGGCGCAAGCGAGCAGTACTTC
v_call: TRBV7-3; clone_size: many; j_call: TRBJ1-1; d_call: NA; cdr3_aa: CASSLGTLGFF; cdr3_nt: TGTGCCAGCAGCTTAGGGACATTGGGTTTCTTT
v_call: TRBV29-1; clone_size: NA; j_call: TRBJ1-5; d_call: NA; cdr3_aa: CSVVRGSQPQHF; cdr3_nt: TGCAGCGTTGTAAGGGGGTCTCAGCCCCAGCATTTT
v_call: TRBV18; clone_size: NA; j_call: TRBJ1-3; d_call: NA; cdr3_aa: CASSPTALSGNTIYF; cdr3_nt: TGTGCCAGCTCACCGACAGCGCTCTCTGGAAACACCATATATTTT
v_call: TRBV20-1; clone_size: NA; j_call: TRBJ1-1; d_call: TRBD1; cdr3_aa: CSAARDRAEAFF; cdr3_nt: TGCAGTGCCGCCCGGGACAGGGCTGAAGCTTTCTTT
v_call: TRBV20-1; clone_size: few; j_call: TRBJ2-7; d_call: NA; cdr3_aa: CSASGRQGSSYEQYF; cdr3_nt: TGCAGTGCTAGCGGGCGCCAGGGAAGCTCCTACGAGCAGTACTTC
v_call: TRBV7-7; clone_size: few; j_call: TRBJ2-3; d_call: NA; cdr3_aa: CASSRDGTDTQYF; cdr3_nt: TGTGCCAGCAGTAGGGATGGCACAGATACGCAGTATTTT
v_call: TRBV7-9; clone_size: few; j_call: TRBJ1-6; d_call: NA; cdr3_aa: CASTNGRGNSPLHF; cdr3_nt: TGTGCCAGCACCAATGGACGGGGTAATTCACCCCTCCACTTT
v_call: TRBV5-6; clone_size: few; j_call: TRBJ1-1; d_call: TRBD1; cdr3_aa: CASSLGTGRATEAFF; cdr3_nt: TGTGCCAGCAGCCTAGGGACAGGGAGGGCCACTGAAGCTTTCTTT
v_call: TRBV19; clone_size: few; j_call: TRBJ2-3; d_call: NA; cdr3_aa: CASSIPTRRGTDTQYF; cdr3_nt: TGTGCCAGTAGTATTCCCACTAGACGAGGCACAGATACGCAGTATTTT
v_call: TRBV3-1; clone_size: NA; j_call: TRBJ1-5; d_call: NA; cdr3_aa: CASSHASNQPQHF; cdr3_nt: TGTGCCAGCAGCCACGCTAGCAATCAGCCCCAGCATTTT
v_call: TRBV29-1; clone_size: NA; j_call: TRBJ2-1; d_call: TRBD1; cdr3_aa: CSAFGQGVYNEQFF; cdr3_nt: TGCAGCGCTTTCGGACAGGGGGTCTACAATGAGCAGTTCTTC
v_call: TRBV7-2; clone_size: NA; j_call: TRBJ2-3; d_call: NA; cdr3_aa: CASRSRGGTDTQYF; cdr3_nt: TGTGCCTCTCGCTCTAGGGGGGGTACAGATACGCAGTATTTT
v_call: TRBV20-1; clone_size: many; j_call: TRBJ2-5; d_call: TRBD2; cdr3_aa: CSAIVAGHQETQYF; cdr3_nt: TGCAGTGCTATCGTAGCGGGTCACCAAGAGACCCAGTACTTC
v_call: TRBV28; clone_size: few; j_call: TRBJ1-6; d_call: TRBD1; cdr3_aa: CASSYYRGGSPLHF; cdr3_nt: TGTGCCAGCAGTTACTACAGGGGCGGATCACCCCTCCACTTT
v_call: TRBV11-2; clone_size: NA; j_call: TRBJ1-2; d_call: TRBD1; cdr3_aa: CASSHWTGEGDYGYTF; cdr3_nt: TGTGCCAGCAGCCACTGGACAGGGGAGGGCGACTATGGCTACACCTTC
v_call: TRBV20-1; clone_size: NA; j_call: TRBJ1-2; d_call: NA; cdr3_aa: CSARRHSGDGYTF; cdr3_nt: TGCAGTGCTAGACGGCACAGCGGAGATGGCTACACCTTC
v_call: TRBV7-9; clone_size: NA; j_call: TRBJ2-4; d_call: NA; cdr3_aa: CASSLLGRQNIQYF; cdr3_nt: TGTGCCAGCAGCTTATTAGGACGCCAAAACATTCAGTACTTC